The subject of this entry is one TCR beta chain. What it recognizes is unknown. Trimming at V came to 6 bases and at J to 4 bases, leaving 11 bases not matched to a gene. There are 16 residues in the CDR3. The V gene's germline CDR1 is MNHEY and CDR2 SVGEGT. These data are taken from a study of blood T cells in healthy people across ages. Across the study: Template switching recovered approximately one barcoded beta molecule for every two T cells. Study-level results: Getting older went along with TCR beta diversity per million T cells dropping roughly linearly.

Primed by a sample-barcoded 5' primer and a J-beta primer mix, a second PCR proceeded for roughly 7 to 11 cycles. Carrying 12 random nucleotides, a template-switch adaptor labeled each individual cDNA molecule. MiXCR was run by TCRdb on the 5' RACE reads, yielding one entry per CDR3 protein. The sample has roughly 800,000 distinct CDR3 sequences, nearly 60% seen once. The specimen was blood. The chain couples TRBV6-2 or TRBV6-3 to TRBJ2-1; 8 bases are shared with TRBD2. The receptor was derived from a man aged 25-40 years in good health. Written as DNA, the CDR3 is TGTGCCAGCAGCTTACTAGCGGACTCAATTTACAATGAGCAGTTCTTC. Its translation: CASSLLADSIYNEQFF.